Below are 21 T cell receptor beta chains sequenced from a single sample in a study of CD8+CD57+ T cells in acquired aplastic anemia. Genomic DNA served as template for TCR beta VDJ and CDR3 profiling. TCRdb used MiXCR to reprocess the reads, holding one entry per CDR3 protein. The sample has approximately 200,000 distinct CDR3 sequences; around 59% are singletons. The sample comprised sorted CD4+, CD8+, or CD8+CD57+ T cells (not recorded which) from PBMCs. These receptors all stem from a human donor in good health, serving as a control.

This clonotype was observed once. The rearrangement links TRBV10-3 to TRBJ2-7; perhaps TRBD1 as D (6 bases). Trimming took 5 bases from V and 2 from J, leaving 16 bases between them. From germline, CDR1 is ENHRY and CDR2 SYGVKD. This CDR3 contains 15 residues. This CDR3 reads CAISSQGRPPYEQYF. The CDR3, as DNA: TGTGCCATCAGTAGCCAGGGGCGACCCCCCTACGAGCAGTACTTC.

V gene TRBV7-9 combines with J gene TRBJ1-6; 7 nucleotides align to TRBD1. The CDR3 runs to 14 residues. Germline V gives CDR1 SEHNR, CDR2 FQNEAQ (reference sequence). Unmatched junction bases numbered 5, after V lost 5 bases and J lost 7 bases. CDR3 nucleotide sequence: TGTGCCAGCAGCCCCGGGACAGACAATTCACCCCTCCACTTT. This translates into CASSPGTDNSPLHF.

This clonotype was observed many times. This CDR3 fails to terminate in the conserved phenylalanine or tryptophan, so it likely reflects a read error. The chain links TRBV3-1 to TRBJ1-1; no definite D call. V dropped 1 base and J dropped 1 base, with 7 bases sitting between them. The CDR3 runs to 14 residues. Germline CDR1 and CDR2: LGHDT and YNNKEL (reference sequence). CDR3 region: CASSQGHQNTEAFL. CDR3 in DNA: TGTGCCAGCAGCCAAGGACACCAGAACACTGAAGCTTTCCTT.

This clonotype turned up a few times. The rearrangement links TRBV19 to TRBJ1-1; D gene ambiguous. In germline, CDR1 is LNHDA, CDR2 SQIVND (reference sequence). With 7 bases removed from V and 3 bases from J, the gap between germline ends came to 12 bases. This CDR3 spans 13 amino acids. CDR3 in amino acids: CASTKEEYTEAFF. Here the CDR3 DNA reads TGTGCCAGTACCAAAGAGGAGTACACTGAAGCTTTCTTT. Full variable domain (outside the CDR3, taken from reference TRBV19 and TRBJ1-1): DGGITQSPKYLFRKEGQNVTLSCEQNLNHDAMYWYRQDPGQGLRLIYYSQIVNDFQKGDIAEGYSVSREKKESFPLTVTSAQKNPTAFYLCASTKEEYTEAFFGQGTRLTVV.

Concerning this clonotype itself: This CDR3 is missing its conserved last phenylalanine or tryptophan, likely due to a read error. The V gene is TRBV30, the J gene TRBJ2-7; TRBD2 matches at 7 bases. The germline gives CDR1 GTSNPN, CDR2 SVGIG (reference sequence). The CDR3 is made up of 14 amino acids. The CDR3 DNA sequence: TGCGCCTGGAGTGTGGGGGGGTCGGAGGTACGGCAGTACCTC. This codes for CAWSVGGSEVRQYL.

This clonotype occurred a few times. The chain has TRBV5-1 and TRBJ2-7; no clear D. Deletions cut 4 bases from V and 5 bases from J, with 13 bases between. Germline CDR1 and CDR2: SGHRS and YFSETQ. This CDR3 is 13 amino acids long. The CDR3 nucleotides are TGCGCCAGCAGCCCCCTTGGAGACCACGAGCAGTACTTC. Encoded protein: CASSPLGDHEQYF.

This clonotype was picked up many times. The CDR3 nucleotides read TGTGCCAGCAGCCTGAGTGTGACCTCGCCCCGTAACTATGGCTACACCTTC. As protein: CASSLSVTSPRNYGYTF. The chain has TRBV5-5 and TRBJ1-2, with D uncertain. Trimming pared 4 bases from V and 1 base from J, leaving 20 bases between. The CDR3 runs to 17 residues. Germline assignment: CDR1 SGHKS and CDR2 YYEKEE (reference sequence).

A single count supports this clonotype. J is TRBJ1-4 and V is TRBV10-3; TRBD1 aligns across 7 bases. The germline gives CDR1 ENHRY, CDR2 SYGVKD. Losses at the gene ends were 10 bases for V and 5 bases for J; bases not matched to a gene: 16. CDR3 length: 16 amino acids. CDR3 protein: CATSTGAQTANEKLFF. The CDR3 coding sequence is TGTGCCACCTCAACAGGGGCCCAAACAGCCAATGAAAAACTGTTTTTT.

This clonotype was seen at least ten times. The chain combines TRBV2 with TRBJ1-1; D not resolved. This CDR3 is 13 amino acids long. Germline lookup yields CDR1 SNHLY and CDR2 FYNNEI. Trimming cost V 6 bases and J 11 bases, with 19 bases left between them. The chain's CDR3 is CASSGTGFGPAFF. The CDR3 DNA is TGTGCCAGCAGCGGAACGGGGTTTGGGCCGGCTTTCTTT.

This chain uses TRBV2 with TRBJ1-6, with 10 bases that match TRBD1. J was trimmed by 10 bases and V by 4 bases; bases with no gene match: 7. The CDR3 loop spans 15 amino acids. Per germline, CDR1 SNHLY and CDR2 FYNNEI. The CDR3 sequence: CASSGIRDRGSPLHF. The CDR3 DNA follows: TGTGCCAGCAGTGGAATACGGGACAGGGGATCACCCCTCCACTTT.

The rearrangement links TRBV29-1 to TRBJ2-1, with 10 positions matching TRBD2. Looked up from germline, CDR1 is SQVTM and CDR2 is ANQGSEA. With V trimmed by 7 bases and J by 10 bases, 13 bases remained unmatched. The CDR3 is made up of 14 amino acids. CDR3 in amino acids: CSAGRAGGGSEQFF. CDR3 nucleotide sequence: TGCAGCGCTGGGCGAGCGGGAGGGGGTTCCGAGCAGTTCTTC.

This clonotype has ten or more counts. The J gene is TRBJ2-1, the V gene TRBV24-1, with D possibly matching TRBD1 (6 bases). Looked up from germline, CDR1 is KGHDR and CDR2 is SFDVKD. Trimming stripped 2 bases from V and 5 bases from J, with 18 bases between. This CDR3 has 17 residues. As DNA, the CDR3 is TGTGCCACCAGTGATTCCCTCCGAGACAGGCTAAACAATGAGCAGTTCTTC. This codes for CATSDSLRDRLNNEQFF.

V gene TRBV5-1 combines with J gene TRBJ2-5, with D possibly TRBD1 on 6 matching bases. The J call could be wrong; TRBJ2-7 is a better fit for the DNA end. Germline assignment: CDR1 SGHRS and CDR2 YFSETQ. CDR3 size: 14 residues. The CDR3 DNA reads as TGCGCCAGCAGCTTAGGGGGTACGGAGTACGAGCAGTACTTC. Its protein is CASSLGGTEYEQYF.

This chain connects TRBV9 to TRBJ2-2; D is uncertain. Germline V CDR1 and CDR2: SGDLS, YYNGEE. There are 16 residues in the CDR3. V shed 0 bases and J shed 2 bases, with 11 bases lying between them. The CDR3 is CASSVGLQVNTGELFF. The CDR3 nucleotides are TGTGCCAGCAGCGTAGGTCTTCAGGTCAACACCGGGGAGCTGTTTTTT.

Remarks on this clonotype: At one of its ends the junction is not consistent with the germline gene, which may arise from a read error. The chain links TRBV4-1 to TRBJ1-4; a weak D match, TRBD1 (5 bases). Germline V gene lookup returns CDR1 MGHRA and CDR2 YSYEKL. The CDR3 spans 15 residues. CDR3 DNA sequence: TGTGCCAGCAGCCGCGGGGGGGCAACTAATGAAAAACTGTTTTTT. Translating gives CASSRGGATNEKLFF.

The rearrangement uses TRBV29-1 and TRBJ2-6; TRBD1 might be the D (5 bases). Deletions cut 4 bases from V and 0 bases from J, with 10 bases between. Germline assignment: CDR1 SQVTM and CDR2 ANQGSEA. The CDR3 runs to 15 residues. The DNA for the CDR3 is TGCAGCGTTGGGTCCGACAGCTCTGGGGCCAACGTCCTGACTTTC. Amino acid sequence: CSVGSDSSGANVLTF.

This clonotype showed up just once. This chain joins TRBV10-3 and TRBJ2-1; a weak D match, TRBD2 (5 bases). Trimming pared 5 bases from V and 2 bases from J, leaving 16 bases between. CDR1 and CDR2 from the germline V gene are ENHRY and SYGVKD. There are 16 residues in the CDR3. In DNA form, the CDR3 reads TGTGCCATCAGTTACCCGACTACCTCGCCCTACAATGAGCAGTTCTTC. Its translation is CAISYPTTSPYNEQFF.

This clonotype was counted at least ten times. The rearrangement links TRBV13 to TRBJ2-7; no reliable D call. Germline V gene data show CDR1 as PRHDT and CDR2 as FYEKMQ (reference sequence). Trimming stripped 1 base from V and 8 bases from J, with 9 bases between. This CDR3 region has 12 residues. The CDR3, as DNA: TGTGCCAGCAGCTTAGCCCTTAACCAGCAGTACTTC. This codes for CASSLALNQQYF.

The table lists this clonotype with a few counts. A read error is possible here, since a much larger clone lies one base away. V and J are TRBV28 and TRBJ1-2, with unresolved D. The germline gives CDR1 MDHEN, CDR2 SYDVKM. The CDR3 has 15 amino acids. CDR3 in amino acids: CASSLTQVATYGYAF. CDR3 DNA: TGTGCCAGCAGTTTAACCCAGGTAGCTACCTATGGCTACGCCTTC.

In its sample, this clonotype was seen a few times. The rearrangement links TRBV7-6 to TRBJ2-5; D remains ambiguous. V lost 1 base and J lost 5, with 5 bases in between. This CDR3 spans 12 amino acids. CDR1 is SGHVS, CDR2 FNYEAQ, per germline. The DNA for the CDR3 is TGTGCCAGCAGCTTAGTGAAGGAGACCCAGTACTTC. Translation gives CASSLVKETQYF.

About this clonotype: One end of the junction varies from germline; a read error may be responsible. The CDR3 is CASSFWEGGPNQPQHF. Here the CDR3 DNA reads TGTGCCAGCAGCTTCTGGGAGGGGGGGCCCAATCAGCCCCAGCATTTT. The V and J genes are TRBV5-1 and TRBJ1-5, with D tentatively TRBD1 (6 bases). CDR3 size: 16 residues. Per the germline V gene, CDR1 is SGHRS and CDR2 is YFSETQ.